The source of this T cell receptor beta chain is a study of blood T cell repertoires in COVID-19 (TCRdb year 2020). With respect to the entire study: Samples covering the acute and convalescent phases of COVID-19 were provided by collaborators in the United States, Italy and Spain. Subjects who had been exposed to COVID-19, were actively infected with it, or had recovered from it provided the deeply sampled blood TCRbeta repertoires that made up the dataset. The prospective study material was composed of cDNA or gDNA derived from T cells, B-cell-depleted T cells, or PBMCs. Nearly every sample came with metadata listing a de-identified subject ID, COVID-19 status, age in years and sex. Where available, HLA class I and class II types were obtained from metadata supplied by the sample provider rather than from assay-based typing. The samples were drawn from the first 160 participants of the ongoing ImmuneRACE study and from some 1,300 subjects provided by 6 global collaborators. The repertoires were released in a freely available public database intended as a resource for research on the immune response to SARS-CoV-2. What the study reported, not specific to this receptor: The quantity of clinical and demographic metadata differed by source and by participant and was supplied without curation.

Measured from the cysteine to the phenylalanine, the CDR3 is 13 residues long. Only the CDR3 region is kept as DNA, spanning 39 bases read in frame from base 1. As encoded in the germline V gene, CDR1 is SGHAT while CDR2 is FQNNGV. V drops 1 base and J drops 8 bases, leaving 11 bases in between. Of note for this clone: Which antigen it targets is not known. Base qualities were left out, and no much larger clone turns up one base away.

TCRbeta CDR3 regions were amplified from genomic DNA by means of the immunoSEQ Assay, a bias-controlled multiplex PCR. Concerning the study's data processing: The number of nucleated cells in each sample was estimated by amplification of reference gene primers within the assay. To quantify the absolute abundance of each unique TCRbeta CDR3 rearrangement, sequence reads were collapsed and filtered. Productive Simpson clonality was computed per sample as the square root of Simpson's diversity index over productive rearrangements. TCRdb took over this immuneACCESS table, retaining in-frame rearrangements with V and J assigned. Such tables are incomplete; in checked studies, under half of the missing clones stem from an unresolved V gene, and the remainder is unexplained. That table furnishes V, J and clone size, whereas the DNA furnished D and trimming. The sample includes about 60,000 clones, with about 80% observed a single time. The top ten hold under 8% of the sample.

Collaborating institutions collected whole blood in K2EDTA tubes following their own protocols. Collaborator samples were shipped for TCRbeta analysis as frozen whole blood, isolated PBMCs, or DNA extracted from either sample type. This receptor was obtained from a man aged 55 to 70 with acute or convalescent COVID-19. The sample was peripheral blood. Recombination joined TRBV11-2 with TRBJ1-2; the D gene is not confidently resolved. The CDR3 in this case is CASSLGGGGGYTF. The sequenced DNA is TGTGCCAGCAGCTTAGGTGGAGGCGGGGGCTACACCTTC.